What follows are 23 T cell receptor beta chains derived from one specimen sequenced in a study of blood T cell repertoires in COVID-19. Generated by immunoSEQ multiplex PCR, the TCRdb table keeps only in-frame clones and is missing some. This table holds approximately 260,000 clones, around 89% found once. Sequencing was carried out using peripheral blood. These receptor sequences come from an older woman with COVID-19, enrolled during active disease.

The chain links TRBV2 to TRBJ1-6; the D gene is possibly TRBD1 (6 bases). Trimming removed 6 bases from V and 9 bases from J, with 12 bases in between. Looked up from germline, CDR1 is SNHLY and CDR2 is FYNNEI. CDR3 size: 13 residues. CDR3 sequence reads: CASRQGNGSPLHF. The CDR3, as DNA: TGTGCCAGCAGACAGGGCAACGGTTCACCCCTCCACTTT.

This chain uses TRBV2 with TRBJ2-1, with 7 bases aligning to TRBD2. After removal of 4 bases from V and 13 bases from J, the junction contained 7 bases not matched to a gene. In germline, CDR1 is SNHLY, CDR2 FYNNEI. The CDR3 totals 12 residues. The CDR3 nucleotides are TGTGCCAGCAGTGCCACGAGCGGGGCACAGTTCTTC. Its translation is CASSATSGAQFF.

The rearrangement uses TRBV29-1 and TRBJ2-5, with 8 bases fitting TRBD1. Trimming took 0 bases from V and 2 from J; bases not matched to a gene: 5. This CDR3 spans 15 amino acids. The germline V gene encodes CDR1 SQVTM and CDR2 ANQGSEA. CDR3 sequence (DNA): TGCAGCGTTGAAGATGGACAGGGAATACAAGAGACCCAGTACTTC. Encoded protein: CSVEDGQGIQETQYF.

The chain carries TRBV20-1 and TRBJ1-1; perhaps TRBD1 as D (5 bases). The germline V gene encodes CDR1 DFQATT and CDR2 SNEGSKA (reference sequence). V was cut by 3 bases and J by 0 bases, with 26 bases left in between. The CDR3 spans 19 residues. CDR3 bases: TGCAGTGCTAGTGCGGGCAGGGATACTGTTGCGGGGATGAACACTGAAGCTTTCTTT. Amino acid sequence: CSASAGRDTVAGMNTEAFF.

The chain has TRBV7-9 and TRBJ1-4; D not certain. The germline V gene has CDR1 SEHNR and CDR2 FQNEAQ (reference sequence). V was pared by 2 bases and J by 8 bases, with 12 bases between. The CDR3 length is 14 residues. CDR3 amino acids: CASSLRGPGEKLFF. In nucleotides, the CDR3 is TGTGCCAGCAGCTTAAGAGGGCCGGGGGAAAAACTGTTTTTT.

The chain is built from TRBV7-2 and TRBJ2-5; the match to TRBD2 covers 8 bases. The V gene end was trimmed by 3 bases and the J gene end by 7 bases; junction bases not matched to a gene: 16. Germline-derived CDR1 and CDR2 are SGHTA and FQGNSA. There are 17 residues in the CDR3. CDR3 amino acids: CASSFSGSSGGRVTQYF. The CDR3 DNA follows: TGTGCCAGCAGCTTTAGTGGATCCAGCGGGGGCCGGGTGACCCAGTACTTC.

This clone was picked up one time. The chain uses TRBV11-2 and TRBJ2-3; no clear D. CDR1 and CDR2 (germline): SGHAT, FQNNGV. The V end lost 0 bases, the J end lost 0 bases, and 7 bases lay between the germline ends. This CDR3 spans 15 amino acids. The CDR3 here is CASSLDLASTDTQYF. The CDR3 DNA is TGTGCCAGCAGCTTAGACCTGGCTAGCACAGATACGCAGTATTTT.

This rearrangement joins TRBV5-4 to TRBJ2-7; no reliable D call. The CDR3 is 17 residues long. Trimming removed 4 bases from V and 0 bases from J, with 20 bases in between. The germline V gene has CDR1 SGHNT and CDR2 YYREEE (reference sequence). This CDR3 reads CASSPGSTRPSSYEQYF. The CDR3 region has the DNA TGTGCCAGCAGCCCCGGGTCTACGAGGCCCAGCTCCTACGAGCAGTACTTC. The whole variable domain, filled in from reference TRBV5-4 and TRBJ2-7, reads ETGVTQSPTHLIKTRGQQVTLRCSSQSGHNTVSWYQQALGQGPQFIFQYYREEENGRGNFPPRFSGLQFPNYSSELNVNALELDDSALYLCASSPGSTRPSSYEQYFGPGTRLTVT.

V and J are TRBV19 and TRBJ1-5, with no clear D. The CDR3 has 13 residues. The ends were cut back, 8 bases at V and 5 bases at J, with 13 bases in the middle. Per the germline V gene, CDR1 is LNHDA and CDR2 is SQIVND (reference sequence). CDR3 in amino acids: CASAYRTYQPQHF. The CDR3 DNA is TGTGCCAGTGCCTACAGAACTTATCAGCCCCAGCATTTT.

This chain uses TRBV7-2 with TRBJ2-7, with D perhaps matching TRBD2 (6 bases). Trimming pared 5 bases from V and 10 bases from J, leaving 27 bases between. The CDR3 has 16 amino acids. The germline CDR1 and CDR2 sequences are SGHTA and FQGNSA. The CDR3 region has the DNA TGTGCCAGCAGCCGCGGCGGGTCGGGGGTCTCTTTGCGTCAGTACTTC. This gives the protein CASSRGGSGVSLRQYF. Full variable domain (remainder filled in from reference TRBV7-2 and TRBJ2-7): GAGVSQSPSNKVTEKGKDVELRCDPISGHTALYWYRQSLGQGLEFLIYFQGNSAPDKSGLPSDRFSAERTGGSVSTLTIQRTQQEDSAVYLCASSRGGSGVSLRQYFGPGTRLTVT.

The V gene is TRBV27, the J gene TRBJ2-5; 12 bases line up with TRBD2. Germline V lookup: CDR1 MNHEY, CDR2 SMNVEV (reference sequence). V shed 6 bases and J 1 base; nucleotides not matched to a gene: 9. This CDR3 is built from 17 residues. The CDR3 DNA reads TGTGCCAGCAGGCCAGGATGGACTAGCGGGGCCCAAGAGACCCAGTACTTC. This sequence encodes CASRPGWTSGAQETQYF.

The chain carries TRBV6-5 and TRBJ1-5; 9 bases match TRBD1. Germline V gives CDR1 MNHEY, CDR2 SVGAGI. V trimming: 4 bases; J trimming: 7 bases; junction bases outside the gene matches: 8. The CDR3 runs 15 residues. The CDR3 is CASSSITGGEQPQHF. CDR3 sequence (DNA): TGTGCCAGCAGTTCCATTACAGGGGGCGAGCAGCCCCAGCATTTT.

The rearrangement links TRBV20-1 to TRBJ1-5; 7 positions match TRBD1. V gave up 3 bases and J gave up 9 bases; unmatched junction bases: 11. In germline, CDR1 is DFQATT, CDR2 SNEGSKA (reference sequence). This CDR3 region has 14 residues. The DNA for the CDR3 is TGCAGTGCTAGTCTAGACAGGGAGCAGCGGCCCCAGCATTTT. Its protein product is CSASLDREQRPQHF.

The V gene is TRBV5-5, the J gene TRBJ1-2; 11 bases map to TRBD1. V was pared by 4 bases and J by 5 bases, with 7 bases of the junction left unmatched. The length of the CDR3 is 15 residues. Germline V gives CDR1 SGHKS, CDR2 YYEKEE (reference sequence). The CDR3 DNA sequence: TGTGCCAGCAGCAGGACAGGGGGCGCGAATTATGGCTACACCTTC. It encodes CASSRTGGANYGYTF.

V is TRBV6-2 or TRBV6-3 and J is TRBJ2-2; 9 positions agree with TRBD1. V trimming: 5 bases; J trimming: 3 bases; junction bases outside the gene matches: 7. Germline CDR1 is MNHEY and CDR2 is SVGEGT. CDR3 length: 16 residues. Here the CDR3 DNA reads TGTGCCAGCAGTGGCACCGGGACAGGGTACACCGGGGAGCTGTTTTTT. Its translation is CASSGTGTGYTGELFF.

In DNA, the CDR3 is TGCGCCAGCAGCCAAGACCCGGACAGCTCCTACGAGCAGTACTTC. The encoded protein is CASSQDPDSSYEQYF. The J gene is TRBJ2-7, the V gene TRBV4-3; tentative D call: TRBD1 (6 bases). V lost 0 bases and J lost 0, with 9 bases in between. CDR1 is LGHNA and CDR2 is YSLEER in the germline V gene. This CDR3 has 15 amino acids.

The CDR3 coding sequence is TGTGCCAGCAGCCAAGTGCGGGCGCGCGGCAATCAGCCCCAGCATTTT. Translating gives CASSQVRARGNQPQHF. The chain uses TRBV4-2 and TRBJ1-5; D not certain. The CDR3 loop spans 16 amino acids. V lost 1 base to trimming and J lost 2 bases, with 12 bases between them. Germline CDR1 reads LGHNA; CDR2 reads YNFKEQ.

The chain employs TRBV5-1 and TRBJ1-2, with 9 bases identical to TRBD1. With 6 bases clipped from V and 5 bases from J, the junction kept 11 bases outside the gene matches. The germline V gene has CDR1 SGHRS and CDR2 YFSETQ. The CDR3 totals 15 residues. The CDR3 sequence: CASTLGQGSRYGYTF. In nucleotides, the CDR3 is TGCGCCAGCACTCTGGGACAGGGATCGAGATATGGCTACACCTTC.

Worth noting for this clone: Distinct nucleotide sequences in the sample also encode this CDR3. CDR3 coding DNA: TGCAGCGCCGGACAGGGAAACACTGAAGCTTTCTTT. Translated, it gives CSAGQGNTEAFF. The chain carries TRBV29-1 and TRBJ1-1; TRBD1 agrees at 8 bases. Germline V lookup: CDR1 SQVTM, CDR2 ANQGSEA. CDR3 length equals 12 residues. V dropped 7 bases and J dropped 2; count of bases not matched to a gene: 3.

Turning to this clone: One end of the junction does not line up with germline, which may come from a read error. The chain uses TRBV6-5 and TRBJ1-2; TRBD1 agrees at 9 bases. Germline CDR1 MNHEY, CDR2 SVGAGI. The CDR3 is made up of 12 amino acids. CDR3 amino acids: CASSPGPTGGVF. DNA for the CDR3: TGTGCCAGCAGTCCCGGTCCGACAGGGGGAGTCTTC.

The J gene is TRBJ2-7, the V gene TRBV29-1, with a tentative D call TRBD1 (7 bases). Germline CDR1 is SQVTM and CDR2 is ANQGSEA. The CDR3 runs 14 residues. The germline V and J ends were trimmed by 7 bases and 7 bases, with 23 bases remaining between them. For the CDR3, the DNA is TGCAGCGCTAATCGCGGGACAGTTAATAGTGAGCAGTACTTC. It codes for CSANRGTVNSEQYF.

The J gene is TRBJ2-3, the V gene TRBV7-9; D gene uncertain. This CDR3 is 14 amino acids long. Germline loops: CDR1 SEHNR, CDR2 FQNEAQ (reference sequence). The V gene lost 2 bases and the J gene lost 4 bases, with 10 bases spanning the gap. CDR3 DNA sequence: TGTGCCAGCAGCTTATCCCTAAGCGCAGATACGCAGTATTTT. Its protein product is CASSLSLSADTQYF. The full variable domain, with the rest looked up from reference TRBV7-9 and TRBJ2-3, is DTGVSQNPRHKITKRGQNVTFRCDPISEHNRLYWYRQTLGQGPEFLTYFQNEAQLEKSRLLSDRFSAERPKGSFSTLEIQRTEQGDSAMYLCASSLSLSADTQYFGPGTRLTVL.

The CDR3 loop is CASSPGQGVYTQYF. Here the CDR3 DNA reads TGTGCCAGCTCCCCGGGACAGGGGGTGTATACGCAGTATTTT. The chain carries TRBV2 and TRBJ2-3; 11 bases agree with TRBD1. Germline assignment: CDR1 SNHLY and CDR2 FYNNEI. The V gene end was trimmed by 8 bases and the J gene end by 7 bases; junction bases not matched to a gene: 8. CDR3 length: 14 residues.